Listed below are T cell receptor beta chains from one sample, sequenced in a study of T cell clones after liver transplantation. The method was immunoSEQ multiplex PCR; TCRdb's version includes in-frame clones alone and lacks a portion of them. The sample consists of 95,000 to 110,000 clones, roughly 80% of them appearing once. The starting material was CD4+ T cells from blood, obtained before liver transplant. The source of these receptors is a human donor who received a liver transplant. Both conserved end residues are part of each CDR3. The order of the fields is D gene, J gene, clone size, V gene, CDR3 protein, CDR3 DNA. D genes are given only for firm matches. Size is omitted from some rows. Given values are once, few, many or a class for expanded clones.

TRBD1 | TRBJ2-1 | . | TRBV30 | CAWSRTGDEQFF | TGTGCCTGGAGCCGTACAGGGGATGAGCAGTTCTTC
. | TRBJ2-1 | . | TRBV6-4 | CASTTSTNEQFF | TGTGCCAGCACTACCTCAACCAATGAGCAGTTCTTC
. | TRBJ1-5 | . | TRBV9 | CASSADGYSNQPQHF | TGTGCCAGCAGCGCAGACGGCTATAGCAATCAGCCCCAGCATTTT
TRBD1 | TRBJ1-2 | . | TRBV7-8 | CASSPRTGGNYGYTF | TGTGCCAGCAGCCCCAGGACAGGCGGAAACTATGGCTACACCTTC
. | TRBJ2-2 | few | TRBV2 | CASKVLGTNTGELFF | TGTGCCAGCAAAGTATTAGGGACTAACACCGGGGAGCTGTTTTTT
TRBD1 | TRBJ1-5 | . | TRBV10-3 | CAISDRESQPQHF | TGTGCCATCAGCGACAGGGAGAGCCAGCCCCAGCATTTT
TRBD2 | TRBJ2-7 | . | TRBV5-1 | CASSLVVAGLSYEQYF | TGCGCCAGCAGCTTGGTAGTAGCGGGACTGTCCTACGAGCAGTACTTC
. | TRBJ2-3 | . | TRBV6-5 | CASSYRGEGTDTQYF | TGTGCCAGCAGTTACCGGGGAGAGGGCACAGATACGCAGTATTTT
. | TRBJ1-2 | . | TRBV28 | CASSPSVDPRGGGYTF | TGTGCCAGCAGTCCCTCCGTAGACCCGAGAGGTGGGGGCTACACCTTC
. | TRBJ1-4 | . | TRBV28 | CASSSQGANEKLFF | TGTGCCAGCAGCTCTCAGGGAGCTAATGAAAAACTGTTTTTT
. | TRBJ1-1 | . | TRBV29-1 | CSVAQKRGYGMNTEAFF | TGCAGCGTTGCGCAAAAGCGGGGGTATGGGATGAACACTGAAGCTTTCTTT
. | TRBJ2-3 | . | TRBV7-9 | CASSLGTSTDTQYF | TGTGCCAGCAGCTTAGGAACTAGCACAGATACGCAGTATTTT
TRBD1 | TRBJ2-7 | . | TRBV28 | CASTPAWGRQGERREQYF | TGTGCCAGCACTCCCGCCTGGGGAAGACAGGGCGAGAGACGCGAGCAGTACTTC
TRBD1 | TRBJ2-7 | . | TRBV7-8 | CASSPRQGGNYEQYF | TGTGCCAGCAGCCCACGACAGGGGGGAAACTACGAGCAGTACTTC
TRBD1 | TRBJ1-1 | . | TRBV5-1 | CASSLAGDSWDEAFF | TGCGCCAGCAGCTTGGCAGGGGACAGTTGGGATGAAGCTTTCTTT
. | TRBJ1-2 | . | TRBV19 | CASSIFSPGQPRQYGYTF | TGTGCCAGTAGTATTTTTTCTCCGGGGCAGCCTCGCCAATATGGCTACACCTTC
. | TRBJ2-1 | . | TRBV6-1 | CASSETRSSYNEQFF | TGTGCCAGCAGTGAAACAAGGAGCTCCTACAATGAGCAGTTCTTC
. | TRBJ1-1 | . | TRBV6-1 | CASSEDYTEAFF | TGTGCCAGCAGTGAAGACTACACTGAAGCTTTCTTT
. | TRBJ2-1 | . | TRBV11-2 | CASSPEHGNEQFF | TGTGCCAGCAGTCCCGAGCATGGCAATGAGCAGTTCTTC
TRBD1 | TRBJ2-1 | . | TRBV19 | CASIKGTGGYNEQFF | TGTGCCAGTATCAAAGGGACAGGGGGCTACAATGAGCAGTTCTTC
TRBD2 | TRBJ2-7 | once | TRBV5-1 | CASRKLPTSGRAESYEQYF | TGCGCCAGCAGAAAGTTACCGACTAGCGGGAGGGCCGAATCCTACGAGCAGTACTTC
TRBD1 | TRBJ2-7 | once | TRBV7-3 | CASSLGQGTMYEQYF | TGTGCCAGCAGCTTAGGACAGGGAACCATGTACGAGCAGTACTTC
TRBD1 | TRBJ1-2 | . | TRBV5-1 | CASSRGTGRRDGYTF | TGCGCCAGCAGCCGTGGGACAGGGCGAAGAGATGGCTACACCTTC
. | TRBJ2-1 | . | TRBV7-3 | CASGPGAGRPNEQFF | TGTGCCAGCGGCCCCGGTGCGGGAAGGCCAAATGAGCAGTTCTTC
. | TRBJ1-2 | . | TRBV7-2 | CASTPGGTNNYGYTF | TGTGCCAGTACGCCCGGAGGAACCAATAACTATGGCTACACCTTC
TRBD2 | TRBJ2-3 | . | TRBV19 | CASSNLAGGLTDTQYF | TGTGCCAGTAGTAATTTAGCGGGGGGGCTCACAGATACGCAGTATTTT
. | TRBJ2-2 | . | TRBV29-1 | CSVEAGEELFF | TGCAGCGTTGAAGCGGGAGAGGAGCTGTTTTTT
. | TRBJ2-3 | . | TRBV5-1 | CASSLAYSTDTQYF | TGCGCCAGCAGCTTGGCCTACAGCACAGATACGCAGTATTTT
. | TRBJ2-6 | few | TRBV9 | CASSTGGDGSSGANVLTF | TGTGCCAGCAGCACCGGCGGGGACGGTTCCTCTGGGGCCAACGTCCTGACTTTC
. | TRBJ1-2 | . | TRBV18 | CASSPRGHDYGYTF | TGTGCCAGCTCACCGAGAGGGCACGACTATGGCTACACCTTC
TRBD2 | TRBJ2-1 | . | TRBV27 | CASSLSRGFAGGLDEQFF | TGTGCCAGCAGTTTATCGAGAGGGTTCGCGGGGGGGCTGGATGAGCAGTTCTTC
. | TRBJ2-7 | . | TRBV11-2 | CASSFRDPGGLEQYF | TGTGCCAGCAGCTTCCGAGACCCTGGAGGGTTGGAGCAGTACTTC
TRBD2 | TRBJ2-3 | . | TRBV2 | CASSIQIGLADTDTQYF | TGTGCCAGCAGCATTCAGATCGGACTAGCGGACACAGATACGCAGTATTTT
. | TRBJ2-7 | . | TRBV19 | CASSIDPLSSTYEQYF | TGTGCCAGTAGTATAGACCCCTTATCCAGTACCTACGAGCAGTACTTC
TRBD1 | TRBJ2-1 | . | TRBV4-1 | CASSQPSGQGSYNEQFF | TGCGCCAGCAGCCAGCCCTCGGGACAGGGGAGCTACAATGAGCAGTTCTTC
. | TRBJ1-2 | . | TRBV7-3 | CASSPGPESGYTF | TGTGCCAGCAGCCCTGGTCCTGAATCTGGCTACACCTTC
TRBD1 | TRBJ1-5 | . | TRBV2 | CASSYRGSNQPQHF | TGTGCCAGCAGCTACAGGGGAAGCAATCAGCCCCAGCATTTT
. | TRBJ2-5 | . | TRBV7-6 | CASSTTETQYF | TGTGCCAGCAGCACGACGGAGACCCAGTACTTC
. | TRBJ2-7 | . | TRBV2 | CASSRLVFSEQYF | TGTGCCAGCAGCCGACTAGTATTCTCCGAGCAGTACTTC
TRBD1 | TRBJ2-5 | . | TRBV6-1 | CASSPRDREETQYF | TGTGCCAGCAGTCCGCGGGACAGGGAAGAGACCCAGTACTTC
TRBD2 | TRBJ2-7 | . | TRBV19 | CASQGLAGPSGYEQYF | TGTGCCAGTCAGGGACTAGCGGGCCCCTCGGGCTACGAGCAGTACTTC
. | TRBJ2-2 | . | TRBV9 | CASSISPVAGELFF | TGTGCCAGCAGCATTTCCCCTGTGGCCGGGGAGCTGTTTTTT
. | TRBJ1-3 | . | TRBV18 | CASSPPWGGNTIYF | TGTGCCAGCTCACCACCCTGGGGCGGAAACACCATATATTTT
. | TRBJ1-1 | . | TRBV11-2 | CASSQNGHRPNTEAFF | TGTGCCAGCAGCCAAAACGGCCACAGACCGAACACTGAAGCTTTCTTT
. | TRBJ1-4 | many | TRBV28 | CASSFGGPERLFF | TGTGCCAGCAGTTTCGGGGGTCCGGAACGACTGTTTTTT
TRBD2 | TRBJ2-7 | . | TRBV7-9 | CASSRERELYEQYF | TGTGCCAGCAGCCGAGAGCGGGAACTCTACGAGCAGTACTTC
. | TRBJ2-7 | . | TRBV5-1 | CASSLPHEQYF | TGCGCCAGCAGCTTGCCCCACGAGCAGTACTTC
. | TRBJ2-7 | few | TRBV2 | CASSAKPLNEQYF | TGTGCCAGCAGTGCTAAACCCCTAAACGAGCAGTACTTC
TRBD1 | TRBJ2-7 | . | TRBV28 | CASRSGGSSYEQYF | TGTGCCAGCAGATCAGGGGGCTCGTCCTACGAGCAGTACTTC
TRBD1 | TRBJ1-2 | . | TRBV10-3 | CAISGTGGTNYGYTF | TGTGCCATCAGTGGGACAGGGGGGACTAACTATGGCTACACCTTC
TRBD1 | TRBJ2-4 | . | TRBV7-2 | CASSSTSGRGNIQYF | TGTGCCAGCAGCTCTACCTCCGGCAGGGGGAACATTCAGTACTTC
. | TRBJ2-7 | . | TRBV11-3 | CASSLGWGDEQYF | TGTGCCAGCAGCTTAGGTTGGGGGGACGAGCAGTACTTC
. | TRBJ2-3 | . | TRBV29-1 | CASLASSSSTDTQYF | TGCGCGTCGTTGGCGTCCTCTTCTAGCACAGATACGCAGTATTTT
. | TRBJ1-5 | . | TRBV7-9 | CASSSEWGNQPQHF | TGTGCCAGCAGCTCAGAGTGGGGTAACCAGCCCCAGCATTTT
TRBD1 | TRBJ2-2 | . | TRBV10-1 | CASSRPTGTGSSGELFF | TGCGCCAGCAGTCGACCGACCGGGACAGGGTCTTCCGGGGAGCTGTTTTTT
. | TRBJ1-4 | . | TRBV5-1 | CASSRLAKDNEKLFF | TGCGCCAGCAGCCGCCTGGCCAAGGATAATGAAAAACTGTTTTTT